This TCR beta chain was found in a study of beta chain features in type 1 diabetes. Study results and limitations: The study found fewer insertions and more deletions at VDJ junctions in type 1 diabetes patients. TCRB CDR3s from Type 1 diabetes patients were moderately but significantly shorter in all four CD4+ subsets.

Remarks on this clone: Antigen: not known.

The V gene end was trimmed by 2 bases and the J gene end by 0 bases; junction bases not matched to a gene: 0. The V gene's germline CDR1 is SGHNT and CDR2 YENEEA. This CDR3 has 14 amino acids. Since all of the isolated RNA was reverse transcribed, expressed TCRB transcripts were what got sequenced. Naive, central memory and regulatory T cell samples came to a mean of around 3.3 million reads. Assay: immunoSEQ multiplex PCR; the TCRdb copy retains only in-frame clones and omits some. This sample has hundreds of thousands of clones, with roughly 12% found just once. The chain employs TRBV11-3 and TRBJ2-7, with 8 bases fitting TRBD2. The origin of this receptor is a man between 18 and 29 years old in good health. Specimen: naive CD4+ T cells from blood. CDR3: CASSLSGSSYEQYF. CDR3 nucleotides: TGTGCCAGCAGCTTAAGCGGGAGCTCCTACGAGCAGTACTTC.